Following are 11 T cell receptor beta chains from one sample sequenced in a study of blood T cell dynamics during melanoma immunotherapy. Profiled with immunoSEQ multiplex PCR; TCRdb holds only in-frame clones, not every one. The sample contains several thousand clones, more than 75% of which appear only once. Time point of the sample: week 3, after first cycle of checkpoint inhibitor. The starting material was blood, obtained from a patient treated with checkpoint blockade. Source of these receptors: a human donor with melanoma.

The V and J genes are TRBV7-8 and TRBJ1-5; the D is unclear. CDR3 length: 16 residues. Trimming removed 2 bases at V and 0 bases at J, with 11 bases between. From germline, CDR1 is SGHVS and CDR2 FQNEAQ. The CDR3 DNA follows: TGTGCCAGCAGCTTATTGAAGGTCAATAGCAATCAGCCCCAGCATTTT. Its protein product is CASSLLKVNSNQPQHF.

V usage is TRBV27 and J usage is TRBJ2-7; D is ambiguous. V dropped 3 bases and J dropped 3 bases, with 3 bases sitting between them. Germline assignment: CDR1 MNHEY and CDR2 SMNVEV (reference sequence). The CDR3 sequence is 11 residues long. As DNA, the CDR3 is TGTGCCAGCAGTTTGGGCTACGAGCAGTACTTC. Translating gives CASSLGYEQYF.

The DNA of the CDR3 is TGTGCCAGCAGTGAGGGGGGAGGCACTGAAGCTTTCTTT. This codes for CASSEGGGTEAFF. V usage is TRBV25-1 and J usage is TRBJ1-1; D may be TRBD1 (5 bases). In germline, CDR1 is MGHDK, CDR2 SYGVNS. V lost 3 bases to trimming and J lost 4 bases, with 9 bases between them. There are 13 residues in the CDR3.

The rearrangement joins TRBV9 to TRBJ2-7, with 9 bases identical to TRBD2. J gave up 2 bases and V 3 bases, and 3 bases lay outside the gene matches. The germline V gene encodes CDR1 SGDLS and CDR2 YYNGEE. The CDR3 consists of 14 residues. CDR3 residues: CASSATSGPYEQYF. The CDR3 DNA reads TGTGCCAGCAGCGCGACTAGCGGCCCCTACGAGCAGTACTTC.

J is TRBJ2-7 and V is TRBV6-1; 12 nucleotides agree with TRBD2. The V gene's germline CDR1 is MNHNS and CDR2 SASEGT. After removal of 2 bases from V and 5 bases from J, the junction contained 4 bases not matched to a gene. The CDR3 covers 15 residues. In nucleotides, the CDR3 is TGTGCCAGCAGTGAACTAGCGGGAGGGCCCCACGAGCAGTACTTC. As protein: CASSELAGGPHEQYF.

The chain uses TRBV29-1 and TRBJ2-7; 9 nucleotides agree with TRBD2. The CDR3 runs 13 residues. Trimming took 4 bases from V and 0 from J; bases not matched to a gene: 1. Germline V CDR1 and CDR2: SQVTM, ANQGSEA. CDR3 amino acids: CSVVLAGSYEQYF. The CDR3 region has the DNA TGCAGCGTTGTACTAGCGGGCTCCTACGAGCAGTACTTC.

This clone came up a few times. The chain couples TRBV28 to TRBJ1-1; D unclear. The CDR3 contains 14 residues. V lost 5 bases to trimming and J lost 3 bases, with 13 bases between them. Germline CDR1 reads MDHEN; CDR2 reads SYDVKM. The CDR3 sequence: CASSKSNRYTEAFF. CDR3 coding DNA: TGTGCCAGCAGTAAGTCTAACCGATACACTGAAGCTTTCTTT.

The chain links TRBV19 to TRBJ1-1, with a weak D call TRBD1 (5 bases). Trimming cost V 8 bases and J 2 bases, with 9 bases left between them. The V gene's germline CDR1 is LNHDA and CDR2 SQIVND (reference sequence). This CDR3 has 12 amino acids. The CDR3 DNA reads as TGTGCCAGTGCAGGGTTAAACACTGAAGCTTTCTTT. Residues: CASAGLNTEAFF.

This clone came up once. This sequence joins TRBV18 and TRBJ2-6; no definite D call. V lost 1 base to trimming and J lost 2 bases, with 15 bases between them. Germline assignment: CDR1 KGHSH and CDR2 LQKENI. The CDR3 sequence is 18 residues long. CDR3 in amino acids: CASSPLPPLGTGANVLTF. The CDR3 DNA sequence: TGTGCCAGCTCACCACTCCCCCCGTTGGGCACTGGGGCCAACGTCCTGACTTTC.

The V and J genes are TRBV7-8 and TRBJ1-2; possibly TRBD1 for D (5 bases). V lost 5 bases, J lost 2 bases, and 15 bases lay in between. Germline V gene data show CDR1 as SGHVS and CDR2 as FQNEAQ. The CDR3 length is 15 residues. The CDR3 reads CASSRRDPKNYGYTF. CDR3 nucleotides: TGTGCCAGCAGCCGCCGGGACCCGAAAAACTATGGCTACACCTTC.

This chain connects TRBV19 to TRBJ1-1, with D tentatively TRBD1 (5 bases). CDR1 and CDR2 (germline): LNHDA, SQIVND (reference sequence). The CDR3 sequence is 12 residues long. CDR3 region: CATGTLNTEAFF. CDR3 DNA: TGTGCTACCGGGACCCTAAACACTGAAGCTTTCTTT.